The next 20 T cell receptor beta chains were all read from a single sample in a study of OX40 agonist ivuxolimab in advanced cancers. Method: immunoSEQ multiplex PCR; TCRdb's copy keeps in-frame clones and lacks some. The sample contains tens of thousands of clones, around 88% of which appear only once. The sequencing used CD4+ or CD8+ T cells sorted from blood, collected in a trial of the OX40 agonist ivuxolimab. These receptor sequences come from an adult with an advanced solid tumor such as melanoma, head and neck, liver or kidney cancer.

This chain links TRBV7-2 with TRBJ2-7; D may be TRBD2 (7 bases). The ends were cut back, 1 base at V and 1 base at J, with 17 bases in the middle. The CDR3 has 17 residues. Germline CDR1 is SGHTA and CDR2 is FQGNSA. CDR3 amino acids: CASSLVGGGHISYEQYF. DNA of the CDR3: TGTGCCAGCAGCTTAGTGGGCGGGGGACATATATCCTACGAGCAGTACTTC.

This clone was seen just once. The chain combines TRBV28 with TRBJ2-7, with 8 bases lining up with TRBD2. The CDR3 length is 14 residues. The V segment lost 6 bases and the J segment 6 bases; nucleotides outside the gene matches: 10. The germline gives CDR1 MDHEN, CDR2 SYDVKM. The CDR3 sequence: CASRGYSGTSEQYF. CDR3 in DNA: TGTGCCAGCAGGGGATATAGCGGGACTAGCGAGCAGTACTTC.

This clone was detected only once. V and J are TRBV5-1 and TRBJ2-7; 10 bases align to TRBD1. Germline V CDR1 and CDR2: SGHRS, YFSETQ. The CDR3 spans 15 residues. Unmatched junction bases numbered 5, after V lost 3 bases and J lost 2 bases. CDR3 nucleotides: TGCGCCAGCAGCTCGGACAGGGGGGAAGCCTACGAGCAGTACTTC. It yields the protein CASSSDRGEAYEQYF.

The V call is TRBV7-9, the J call TRBJ2-2, with 10 bases identical to TRBD2. The CDR3 loop spans 14 amino acids. From germline, CDR1 is SEHNR and CDR2 FQNEAQ (reference sequence). After removal of 5 bases from V and 7 bases from J, the junction contained 4 bases not matched to a gene. The CDR3 spells CASSPGLAVGELFF. DNA of the CDR3: TGTGCCAGCAGCCCCGGACTAGCGGTCGGGGAGCTGTTTTTT.

This chain connects TRBV6-6 to TRBJ1-5; TRBD1 is a possible D gene (5 bases). There are 14 residues in the CDR3. Germline CDR1 reads MNHNY; CDR2 reads SVGAGI (reference sequence). V was shortened by 7 bases and J by 0 bases, with 10 bases between the two germline ends. CDR3 DNA: TGTGCCAGCATTCCAACAGGTAGCAATCAGCCCCAGCATTTT. This sequence encodes CASIPTGSNQPQHF.

Concerning this clone itself: Because the CDR3's place on the DNA is in doubt, the DNA is left out and the CDR3 is given as listed by TCRdb. This chain connects TRBV21-1 to TRBJ2-1; the DNA was not used to check the table's D call, TRBD2. TRBV21-1 is an annotated pseudogene. The CDR3 contains 19 residues when both ends are counted. The CDR3 reads CASSYHCWLAGGYNGEQFF.

The V gene is TRBV9, the J gene TRBJ2-7; 15 positions match TRBD2. This CDR3 spans 17 amino acids. Germline loops: CDR1 SGDLS, CDR2 YYNGEE. The J segment lost 0 bases and the V segment lost 4 bases, leaving 5 bases of the junction unmatched. In DNA, the CDR3 is TGTGCCAGCAGCCCCAGGACTAGCGGGAGGGCCTCCTACGAGCAGTACTTC. Encoded protein: CASSPRTSGRASYEQYF.

The CDR3 sequence is CASSPLVLGNTIYF. The DNA of the CDR3 is TGTGCCAGCTCCCCCTTGGTCCTCGGAAACACCATATATTTT. The J gene is TRBJ1-3, the V gene TRBV7-2, with unresolved D. Trimming left V 8 bases short and J 4 bases short, with 15 bases between. Germline V CDR1 and CDR2: SGHTA, FQGNSA. CDR3 length equals 14 residues.

The rearrangement joins TRBV5-1 to TRBJ2-7; maybe TRBD1 (6 bases). Germline-derived CDR1 and CDR2 are SGHRS and YFSETQ. V lost 2 bases and J lost 2, with 14 bases in between. This CDR3 is built from 15 residues. The DNA for the CDR3 is TGCGCCAGCAGCTTACAGGGTTCTTGGGCCTACGAGCAGTACTTC. Amino acids: CASSLQGSWAYEQYF.

The rearrangement joins TRBV19 to TRBJ1-3; tentative D call: TRBD1 (6 bases). V lost 3 bases and J 0 bases, leaving 12 bases between the germline ends. Germline loops: CDR1 LNHDA, CDR2 SQIVND (reference sequence). This CDR3 has 16 amino acids. Written as DNA, the CDR3 is TGTGCCAGTAGTATTCGGACAGTCAGCTCTGGAAACACCATATATTTT. Translated, it gives CASSIRTVSSGNTIYF.

The chain carries TRBV18 and TRBJ2-2; D is perhaps TRBD2 (6 bases). V was shortened by 3 bases and J by 3 bases, with 8 bases between the two germline ends. Germline CDR1 reads KGHSH; CDR2 reads LQKENI. The CDR3 sequence is 14 residues long. The CDR3 DNA reads as TGTGCCAGCTCACCTAGGGAGGACACCGGGGAGCTGTTTTTT. It codes for CASSPREDTGELFF.

The chain recombines TRBV21-1 with TRBJ2-3. TRBV21-1 is given as a pseudogene. The CDR3 loop spans 17 amino acids. The CDR3: CASSKSVGTPPCDTQYF. The CDR3 DNA reads as TGTGCCAGCAGCAAATCGGTCGGGACGCCTCCTTGTGATACGCAGTATTTT.

The chain combines TRBV27 with TRBJ2-1; 8 bases line up with TRBD1. CDR1 is MNHEY and CDR2 is SMNVEV in the germline V gene (reference sequence). The CDR3 is made up of 17 amino acids. V lost 5 bases and J lost 0; bases outside the gene matches: 9. This CDR3 reads CASSRDRDRSSYNEQFF. CDR3 in DNA: TGTGCCAGCAGTAGAGACCGGGACAGGAGCTCCTACAATGAGCAGTTCTTC.

The chain recombines TRBV4-1 with TRBJ1-3; 7 positions agree with TRBD1. This CDR3 is built from 18 residues. Germline V gene lookup returns CDR1 MGHRA and CDR2 YSYEKL. V dropped 2 bases and J dropped 0; count of bases not matched to a gene: 10. CDR3 sequence (DNA): TGCGCCAGCAGCCAACGTCCCGGGACAGAGATCTCTGGAAACACCATATATTTT. This sequence encodes CASSQRPGTEISGNTIYF.

The chain carries TRBV30 and TRBJ1-2; D gene uncertain. CDR3 size: 15 residues. The germline V and J ends were trimmed by 0 bases and 8 bases, with 19 bases remaining between them. Looked up from germline, CDR1 is GTSNPN and CDR2 is SVGIG (reference sequence). The CDR3: CAWSVLEAAFGGYTF. The CDR3 DNA follows: TGTGCCTGGAGTGTACTAGAGGCAGCCTTTGGCGGCTACACCTTC. The full variable domain, with the rest looked up from reference TRBV30 and TRBJ1-2, is SQTIHQWPATLVQPVGSPLSLECTVEGTSNPNLYWYRQAAGRGLQLLFYSVGIGQISSEVPQNLSASRPQDRQFILSSKKLLLSDSGFYLCAWSVLEAAFGGYTFGSGTRLTVV.

This clone appeared once. The chain joins TRBV7-9 to TRBJ1-4; possible D gene TRBD1, 5 bases. The CDR3 length is 14 residues. Germline lookup yields CDR1 SEHNR and CDR2 FQNEAQ (reference sequence). V shed 4 bases and J shed 11 bases, with 17 bases lying between them. CDR3 loop: CASSSGRTFGKLFF. CDR3 nucleotides: TGTGCCAGCAGCTCGGGACGGACATTTGGGAAACTGTTTTTT.

This clone was seen more than once but under ten times. The rearrangement links TRBV19 to TRBJ1-1; no definite D call. The CDR3 totals 13 residues. CDR1 LNHDA and CDR2 SQIVND come from the germline V gene (reference sequence). With 1 base removed from V and 6 bases from J, the gap between germline ends came to 9 bases. The DNA for the CDR3 is TGTGCCAGTAGTATAGCGAGGGTATCTGAAGCTTTCTTT. It specifies CASSIARVSEAFF.

This clone was counted a few times. The rearrangement joins TRBV2 to TRBJ1-5; D is undetermined. V lost 6 bases and J 0 bases, leaving 15 bases between the germline ends. This CDR3 is built from 16 residues. CDR1 and CDR2 from the germline V gene are SNHLY and FYNNEI. The CDR3 nucleotides are TGTGCCAGCAGCTCCCGGTCGAGTTATAGCAATCAGCCCCAGCATTTT. Residues: CASSSRSSYSNQPQHF.

The chain employs TRBV28 and TRBJ1-5, with D uncertain. The CDR3 covers 15 residues. The germline CDR1 and CDR2 sequences are MDHEN and SYDVKM. V was cut by 3 bases and J by 6 bases, with 15 bases left in between. The CDR3 sequence is CASSLESYQTQPQHF. CDR3 coding DNA: TGTGCCAGCAGTTTGGAGTCATATCAAACTCAGCCCCAGCATTTT. Based on the CDR3 plus reference TRBV28 and TRBJ1-5, the full variable domain is DVKVTQSSRYLVKRTGEKVFLECVQDMDHENMFWYRQDPGLGLRLIYFSYDVKMKEKGDIPEGYSVSREKKERFSLILESASTNQTSMYLCASSLESYQTQPQHFGDGTRLSIL.

Only one count was recorded for this clone. The chain uses TRBV14 and TRBJ1-6; D ambiguous. Germline-derived CDR1 and CDR2 are SGHDN and FVKESK. V was pared by 4 bases and J by 0 bases, with 13 bases between. The CDR3 covers 17 residues. The CDR3 DNA is TGTGCCAGCAGCCTAAAGGACGGGAGCTCCTATAATTCACCCCTCCACTTT. Its protein product is CASSLKDGSSYNSPLHF.